This TCR beta chain was obtained from a study of blood T cell repertoires in COVID-19. Study-level information: PBMCs, B-cell-depleted T cells, or T cells were the source of the cDNA or gDNA that made up the material.

CDR3 size: 15 residues. The germline V gene has CDR1 SGDLS and CDR2 YYNGEE. V was shortened by 1 base and J by 6 bases, with 17 bases between the two germline ends. The authors' processing: Counts of nucleated cells, estimated from reference gene primer amplification, were obtained. Data came from immunoSEQ multiplex PCR; TCRdb stores just in-frame clones and leaves some out. The DNA gave D and trimming, while V, J and clone size come from that table. The table lists some 200,000 clones, 70% to 90% of them singletons. The receptor comes from a young woman who had recovered from COVID-19. This rearrangement joins TRBV9 to TRBJ2-7; TRBD2 might be the D (6 bases). What was sequenced was peripheral blood. Written as DNA, the CDR3 is TGTGCCAGCAGCGTAACCCCGGGACTGACGGGCGAGCAGTACTTC. Amino acids: CASSVTPGLTGEQYF. Using reference TRBV9 and TRBJ2-7 for the parts outside the CDR3, the full variable domain is DSGVTQTPKHLITATGQRVTLRCSPRSGDLSVYWYQQSLDQGLQFLIQYYNGEERAKGNILERFSAQQFPDLHSELNLSSLELGDSALYFCASSVTPGLTGEQYFGPGTRLTVT.